Below are 5 T cell receptor beta chains sequenced from a single sample in a study of blood T cell repertoires in COVID-19. This table comes from immunoSEQ multiplex PCR, and its TCRdb copy is limited to in-frame clones, with some not included. The sample contains 150,000 to 200,000 clones, about 83% of which appear only once. Material: peripheral blood. The origin of the receptors is a human donor in a cohort sampled during active COVID-19.

This sequence joins TRBV5-4 and TRBJ2-7, with TRBD1 matching 8 bases. The V segment lost 0 bases and the J segment 2 bases; nucleotides outside the gene matches: 4. Germline V gives CDR1 SGHNT, CDR2 YYREEE (reference sequence). The CDR3 length is 15 residues. In nucleotides, the CDR3 is TGTGCCAGCAGCTTGGGGACAGGGAACCCCTACGAGCAGTACTTC. This encodes CASSLGTGNPYEQYF.

The J gene is TRBJ2-3, the V gene TRBV6-1; D possibly corresponds to TRBD1 (6 bases). V was cut by 0 bases and J by 4 bases, with 11 bases left in between. Germline CDR1 MNHNS, CDR2 SASEGT. CDR3 length: 15 residues. The CDR3 DNA is TGTGCCAGCAGTGAAGCGGTGGGGACATCAGATACGCAGTATTTT. Its translation: CASSEAVGTSDTQYF.

This chain joins TRBV5-4 and TRBJ1-6, with 12 bases aligning to TRBD1. V lost 4 bases and J lost 9; bases outside the gene matches: 8. Looked up from germline, CDR1 is SGHNT and CDR2 is YYREEE (reference sequence). CDR3 length equals 16 residues. CDR3 sequence reads: CASSARDRGRGSPLHF. The CDR3 DNA sequence: TGTGCCAGCAGCGCCCGGGACAGGGGGCGCGGTTCACCCCTCCACTTT.

The chain links TRBV14 to TRBJ2-7; D remains unclear. The CDR3 has 13 amino acids. The V end lost 1 base, the J end lost 2 bases, and 6 bases lay between the germline ends. Germline-derived CDR1 and CDR2 are SGHDN and FVKESK. The CDR3 nucleotides read TGTGCCAGCAGCCAAGGGCAAGCCTACGAGCAGTACTTC. This translates into CASSQGQAYEQYF.

The chain joins TRBV19 to TRBJ2-1; no definite D call. The V end was cut by 5 bases, the J end by 12 bases, with 14 bases between. The CDR3 length is 12 residues. The germline gives CDR1 LNHDA, CDR2 SQIVND (reference sequence). The CDR3 sequence is CASSSSYLLQFF. The CDR3 DNA is TGTGCCAGTAGTTCCTCCTACTTATTGCAGTTCTTC.